This T cell receptor beta chain stems from a study of shared clonotypes between healthy human individuals. Study-level information: CD4 naive and CD4 memory each took three plates per donor, while CD8 naive took two and CD8 memory one.

Sorted subsets were amplified in replicate PCRs using 200 ng DNA, about 30,000 T cell genomes. TCRdb keeps only in-frame clones here, not all; method: immunoSEQ multiplex PCR. Here the sample spans about 2.2 million clones, around 93% being singletons. Naivety among CD8 cells was defined by CD45RO negativity and positive CCR7 selection, thereby excluding terminally differentiated effector memory CD45RA+ cells. General study points: Clonotypes shared by all four donors outscored non-shared clonotypes in generation probability. As a rule, naive subsets had a larger estimated richness than memory subsets.

Germline CDR1 MNHNS, CDR2 SASEGT. This CDR3 spans 12 amino acids. Between the trimmed V and J ends, which lost 6 bases and 3 bases, there was a span of 6 bases. As to this clone: The antigen remains unidentified. Additional DNA sequences in this sample encode the identical CDR3.

Sequencing was performed on naive CD8+ T cells from PBMCs. The receptor was isolated from a young man in good health. Some clones in this sample may be carry-over from other donors' samples. The chain combines TRBV6-1 with TRBJ2-1, with no clear D. For the CDR3, the DNA is TGTGCCAGCAGCCCTCTCTACAATGAGCAGTTCTTC. It specifies CASSPLYNEQFF.